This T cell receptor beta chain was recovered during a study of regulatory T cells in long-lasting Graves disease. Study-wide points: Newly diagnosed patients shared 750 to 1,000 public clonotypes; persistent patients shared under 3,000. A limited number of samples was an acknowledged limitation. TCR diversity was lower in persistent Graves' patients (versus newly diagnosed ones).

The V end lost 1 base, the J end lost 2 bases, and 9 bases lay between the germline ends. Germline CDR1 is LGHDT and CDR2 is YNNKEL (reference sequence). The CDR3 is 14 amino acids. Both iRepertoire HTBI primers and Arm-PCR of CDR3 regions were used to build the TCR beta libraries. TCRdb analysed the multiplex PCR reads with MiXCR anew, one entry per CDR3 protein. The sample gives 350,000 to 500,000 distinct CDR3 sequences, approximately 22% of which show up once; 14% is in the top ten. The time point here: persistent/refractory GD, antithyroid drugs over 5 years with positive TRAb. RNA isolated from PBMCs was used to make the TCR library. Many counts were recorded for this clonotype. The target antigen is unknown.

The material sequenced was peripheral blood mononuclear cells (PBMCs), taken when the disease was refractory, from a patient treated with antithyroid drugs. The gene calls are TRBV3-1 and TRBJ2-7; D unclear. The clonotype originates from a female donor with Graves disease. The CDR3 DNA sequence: TGTGCCAGCAGCCAAGGCCTTGGGACCTACGAGCAGTACTTC. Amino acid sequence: CASSQGLGTYEQYF.